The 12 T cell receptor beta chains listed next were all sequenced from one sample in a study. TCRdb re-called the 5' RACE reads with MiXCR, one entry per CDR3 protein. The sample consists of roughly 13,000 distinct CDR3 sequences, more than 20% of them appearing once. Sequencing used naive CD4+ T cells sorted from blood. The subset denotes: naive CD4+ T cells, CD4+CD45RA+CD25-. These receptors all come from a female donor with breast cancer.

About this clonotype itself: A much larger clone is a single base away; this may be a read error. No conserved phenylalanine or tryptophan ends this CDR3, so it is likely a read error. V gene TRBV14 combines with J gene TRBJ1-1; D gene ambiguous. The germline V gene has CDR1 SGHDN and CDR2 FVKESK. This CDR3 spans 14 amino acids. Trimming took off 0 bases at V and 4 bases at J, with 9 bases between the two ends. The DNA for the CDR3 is TGTGCCAGCAGCCAAGAGAGGAGAGCCACTGAAGCTTTCTTA. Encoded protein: CASSQERRATEAFL.

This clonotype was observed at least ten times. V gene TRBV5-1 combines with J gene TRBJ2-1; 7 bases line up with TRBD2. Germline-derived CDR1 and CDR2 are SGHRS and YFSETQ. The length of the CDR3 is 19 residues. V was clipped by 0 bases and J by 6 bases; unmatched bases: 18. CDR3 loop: CASSLVGGSSIISGNEQFF. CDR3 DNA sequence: TGCGCCAGCAGCTTGGTAGGCGGGAGTTCAATTATTTCCGGCAATGAGCAGTTCTTC.

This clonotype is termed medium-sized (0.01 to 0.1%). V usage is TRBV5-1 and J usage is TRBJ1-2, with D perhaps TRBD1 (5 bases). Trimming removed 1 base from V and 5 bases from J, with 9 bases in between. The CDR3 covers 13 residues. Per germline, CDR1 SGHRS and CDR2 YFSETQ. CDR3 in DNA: TGCGCCAGCAGCTTGACAGGAGATTATGGCTACACCTTC. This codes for CASSLTGDYGYTF. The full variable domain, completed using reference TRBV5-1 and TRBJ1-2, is KAGVTQTPRYLIKTRGQQVTLSCSPISGHRSVSWYQQTPGQGLQFLFEYFSETQRNKGNFPGRFSGRQFSNSRSEMNVSTLELGDSALYLCASSLTGDYGYTFGSGTRLTVV.

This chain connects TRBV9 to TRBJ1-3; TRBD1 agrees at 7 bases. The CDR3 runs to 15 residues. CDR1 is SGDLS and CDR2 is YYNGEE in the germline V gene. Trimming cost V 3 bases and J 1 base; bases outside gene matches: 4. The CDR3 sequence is CASSAQTGSGNTIYF. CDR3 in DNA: TGTGCCAGCAGCGCCCAGACAGGGTCTGGAAACACCATATATTTT.

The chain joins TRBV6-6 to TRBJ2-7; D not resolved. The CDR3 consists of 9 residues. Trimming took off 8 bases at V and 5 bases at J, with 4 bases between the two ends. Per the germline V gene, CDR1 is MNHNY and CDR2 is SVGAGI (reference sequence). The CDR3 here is CASGHEQYF. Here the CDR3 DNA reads TGTGCCAGCGGGCACGAGCAGTACTTC.

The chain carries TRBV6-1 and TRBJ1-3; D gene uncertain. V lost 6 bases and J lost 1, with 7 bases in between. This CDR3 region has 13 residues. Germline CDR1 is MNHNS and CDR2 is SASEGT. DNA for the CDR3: TGTGCCAGCAGGGTCGGGTCTGGAAACACCATATATTTT. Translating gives CASRVGSGNTIYF.

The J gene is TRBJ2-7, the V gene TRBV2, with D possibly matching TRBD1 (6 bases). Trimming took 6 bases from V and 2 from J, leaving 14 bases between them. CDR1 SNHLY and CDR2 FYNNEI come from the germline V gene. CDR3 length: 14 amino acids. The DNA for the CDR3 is TGTGCCAGCAGCCAGGACAGTCGGACCTACGAGCAGTACTTC. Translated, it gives CASSQDSRTYEQYF.

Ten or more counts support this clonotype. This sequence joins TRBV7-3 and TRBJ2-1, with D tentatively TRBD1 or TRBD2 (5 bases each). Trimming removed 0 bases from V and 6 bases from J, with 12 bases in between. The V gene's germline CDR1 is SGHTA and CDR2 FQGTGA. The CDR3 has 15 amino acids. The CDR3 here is CASSLTPVGTNEQFF. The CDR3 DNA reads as TGTGCCAGCAGCTTAACGCCAGTTGGGACCAATGAGCAGTTCTTC.

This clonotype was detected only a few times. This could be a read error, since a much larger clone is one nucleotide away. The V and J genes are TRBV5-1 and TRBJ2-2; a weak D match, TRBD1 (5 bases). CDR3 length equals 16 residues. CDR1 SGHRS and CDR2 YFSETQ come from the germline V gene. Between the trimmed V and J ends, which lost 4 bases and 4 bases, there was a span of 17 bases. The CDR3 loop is CASSPGHVGGTGELFF. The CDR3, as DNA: TGCGCCAGCAGCCCAGGACACGTCGGCGGCACCGGGGAGCTGTTTTTT. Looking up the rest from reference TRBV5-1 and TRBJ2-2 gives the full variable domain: KAGVTQTPRYLIKTRGQQVTLSCSPISGHRSVSWYQQTPGQGLQFLFEYFSETQRNKGNFPGRFSGRQFSNSRSEMNVSTLELGDSALYLCASSPGHVGGTGELFFGEGSRLTVL.

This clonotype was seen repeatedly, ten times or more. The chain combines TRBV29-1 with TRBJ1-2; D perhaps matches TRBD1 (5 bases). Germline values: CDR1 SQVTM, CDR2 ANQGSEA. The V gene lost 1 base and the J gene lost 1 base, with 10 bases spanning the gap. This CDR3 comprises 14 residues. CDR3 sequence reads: CSVEGEGRNYGYTF. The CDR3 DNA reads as TGCAGCGTTGAAGGGGAGGGACGTAACTATGGCTACACCTTC.

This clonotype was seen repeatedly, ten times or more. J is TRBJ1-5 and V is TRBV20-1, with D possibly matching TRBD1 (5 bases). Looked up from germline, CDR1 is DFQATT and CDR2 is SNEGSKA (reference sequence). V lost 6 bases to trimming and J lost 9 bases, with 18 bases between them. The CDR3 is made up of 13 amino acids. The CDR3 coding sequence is TGCAGTGCCAGGGTGGCACCCGGGCGGCCCCAGCATTTT. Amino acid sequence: CSARVAPGRPQHF.

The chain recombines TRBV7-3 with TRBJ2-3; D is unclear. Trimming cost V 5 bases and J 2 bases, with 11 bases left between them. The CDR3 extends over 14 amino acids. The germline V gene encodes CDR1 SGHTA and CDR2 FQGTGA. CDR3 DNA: TGTGCCAGCAGCCCCGGACCCCACACAGATACGCAGTATTTT. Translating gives CASSPGPHTDTQYF. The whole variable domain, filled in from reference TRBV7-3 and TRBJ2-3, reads GAGVSQTPSNKVTEKGKYVELRCDPISGHTALYWYRQSLGQGPEFLIYFQGTGAADDSGLPNDRFFAVRPEGSVSTLKIQRTERGDSAVYLCASSPGPHTDTQYFGPGTRLTVL.